A selection of T cell receptor beta chains follows, all from one sample in a study of cytomegalovirus exposure and HLA in healthy donors. Clones were read by immunoSEQ multiplex PCR, and TCRdb kept only the in-frame ones, dropping some. Of fewer than 85,000 clones in the sample, 94% are singletons; the top ten hold about 0.6%. The sample consisted of PBMCs. These receptors were taken from a woman aged 18-35 years in good health and CMV-seronegative. The CDR3 runs from the conserved cysteine through the conserved F or W. The order of the fields is clone size, D gene, V gene, J gene, CDR3 protein, CDR3 DNA. A D gene is named only where the DNA matches it firmly. Clone size is stated in some rows and not others, as once, few, many or a class when expanded.

clone_size: .
d_call: TRBD1
v_call: TRBV7-2
j_call: TRBJ1-6
cdr3_aa: CASSTRTGRENSPLHF
cdr3_nt: TGTGCCAGCAGCACCCGGACAGGCAGGGAAAATTCACCCCTCCACTTT

clone_size: .
d_call: .
v_call: TRBV9
j_call: TRBJ1-1
cdr3_aa: CASSALLRGEAFF
cdr3_nt: TGTGCCAGCAGCGCCCTCCTTCGAGGTGAAGCTTTCTTT

clone_size: .
d_call: TRBD1
v_call: TRBV27
j_call: TRBJ2-1
cdr3_aa: CASSLTGGAPYGEQFF
cdr3_nt: TGTGCCAGCAGTTTAACAGGGGGCGCCCCGTACGGGGAGCAGTTCTTC

clone_size: .
d_call: .
v_call: TRBV13
j_call: TRBJ2-1
cdr3_aa: CASSPGEGRSYNEQFF
cdr3_nt: TGTGCCAGCAGCCCGGGGGAAGGCCGCTCCTACAATGAGCAGTTCTTC

clone_size: few
d_call: TRBD1
v_call: TRBV27
j_call: TRBJ2-7
cdr3_aa: CASSLQGANYEQYF
cdr3_nt: TGTGCCAGCAGTTTACAGGGGGCAAACTACGAGCAGTACTTC

clone_size: .
d_call: TRBD1
v_call: TRBV30
j_call: TRBJ1-1
cdr3_aa: CAWTGHPNTEAFF
cdr3_nt: TGTGCTTGGACAGGACATCCAAACACTGAAGCTTTCTTT

clone_size: .
d_call: .
v_call: TRBV7-2
j_call: TRBJ1-3
cdr3_aa: CASAGVSGNTIYF
cdr3_nt: TGTGCCAGCGCGGGGGTCTCTGGAAACACCATATATTTT

clone_size: .
d_call: .
v_call: TRBV6-1
j_call: TRBJ2-3
cdr3_aa: CASMYRETDTQYF
cdr3_nt: TGTGCCAGCATGTACAGGGAAACAGATACGCAGTATTTT

clone_size: .
d_call: .
v_call: TRBV7-3
j_call: TRBJ1-6
cdr3_aa: CASSSGLLGSPLHF
cdr3_nt: TGTGCCAGCAGTTCGGGTCTACTGGGTTCACCCCTCCACTTT

clone_size: .
d_call: .
v_call: TRBV4-1
j_call: TRBJ1-3
cdr3_aa: CASSHPRESGNTIYF
cdr3_nt: TGCGCCAGCAGCCACCCACGGGAATCTGGAAACACCATATATTTT

clone_size: .
d_call: TRBD1
v_call: TRBV10-3
j_call: TRBJ2-5
cdr3_aa: CATGQGAETQYF
cdr3_nt: TGTGCCACGGGACAGGGGGCGGAGACCCAGTACTTC

clone_size: .
d_call: TRBD1
v_call: TRBV5-4
j_call: TRBJ1-2
cdr3_aa: CASRRDRGSGYTF
cdr3_nt: TGTGCCAGCAGACGGGACAGGGGGTCTGGCTACACCTTC

clone_size: .
d_call: .
v_call: TRBV30
j_call: TRBJ2-7
cdr3_aa: CAWSRGAYEQYF
cdr3_nt: TGTGCCTGGAGCAGGGGGGCCTACGAGCAGTACTTC

clone_size: .
d_call: TRBD1
v_call: TRBV4-1
j_call: TRBJ2-3
cdr3_aa: CASSQGQGFTDTQYF
cdr3_nt: TGCGCCAGCAGCCAGGGACAGGGCTTCACAGATACGCAGTATTTT

clone_size: .
d_call: .
v_call: TRBV27
j_call: TRBJ1-4
cdr3_aa: CASSSRQATNEKLFF
cdr3_nt: TGTGCCAGCAGTTCCCGACAGGCAACTAATGAAAAACTGTTTTTT

clone_size: .
d_call: .
v_call: TRBV4-1
j_call: TRBJ2-5
cdr3_aa: CASSQVHAQRLETQYF
cdr3_nt: TGCGCCAGCAGCCAAGTTCATGCACAGAGATTGGAGACCCAGTACTTC

clone_size: .
d_call: TRBD1
v_call: TRBV19
j_call: TRBJ1-1
cdr3_aa: CASSMETGVSSTEAFF
cdr3_nt: TGTGCCAGTAGTATGGAGACAGGGGTATCAAGCACTGAAGCTTTCTTT

clone_size: .
d_call: .
v_call: TRBV7-9
j_call: TRBJ1-1
cdr3_aa: CASSPRGQAIGNTEAFF
cdr3_nt: TGTGCCAGCAGCCCTCGAGGGCAGGCCATAGGTAACACTGAAGCTTTCTTT

clone_size: once
d_call: TRBD1
v_call: TRBV5-1
j_call: TRBJ1-4
cdr3_aa: CASSLPTGIATNEKLFF
cdr3_nt: TGCGCCAGCAGCCTGCCGACAGGGATTGCAACTAATGAAAAACTGTTTTTT

clone_size: .
d_call: TRBD1
v_call: TRBV18
j_call: TRBJ1-4
cdr3_aa: CASSNLGTGARQDEKLFF
cdr3_nt: TGTGCCAGCTCCAATCTCGGGACAGGGGCTAGACAGGATGAAAAACTGTTTTTT

clone_size: .
d_call: TRBD1
v_call: TRBV7-3
j_call: TRBJ1-2
cdr3_aa: CASSLLQGNGYTF
cdr3_nt: TGTGCCAGCAGCTTACTACAGGGGAACGGCTACACCTTC

clone_size: few
d_call: TRBD1
v_call: TRBV5-1
j_call: TRBJ2-7
cdr3_aa: CASSARQGSGEQYF
cdr3_nt: TGCGCCAGCAGCGCGCGACAGGGATCGGGCGAGCAGTACTTC

clone_size: .
d_call: TRBD1
v_call: TRBV15
j_call: TRBJ1-1
cdr3_aa: CATSRGQGDTEAFF
cdr3_nt: TGTGCCACCAGCAGAGGACAGGGGGACACTGAAGCTTTCTTT

clone_size: .
d_call: TRBD2
v_call: TRBV6-4
j_call: TRBJ2-1
cdr3_aa: CASGIQGRLAGQYNEQFF
cdr3_nt: TGTGCCAGCGGAATCCAGGGCCGACTAGCGGGACAATACAATGAGCAGTTCTTC

clone_size: .
d_call: .
v_call: TRBV18
j_call: TRBJ1-5
cdr3_aa: CASSPLQGFEQPQHF
cdr3_nt: TGTGCCAGCTCACCGCTACAGGGATTTGAACAGCCCCAGCATTTT

clone_size: .
d_call: .
v_call: TRBV27
j_call: TRBJ2-2
cdr3_aa: CASTPGSTGELFF
cdr3_nt: TGTGCCAGCACCCCAGGGTCAACCGGGGAGCTGTTTTTT

clone_size: .
d_call: .
v_call: TRBV18
j_call: TRBJ2-5
cdr3_aa: CASSPTVGETQYF
cdr3_nt: TGTGCCAGCTCACCAACAGTTGGAGAGACCCAGTACTTC

clone_size: .
d_call: .
v_call: TRBV7-9
j_call: TRBJ1-1
cdr3_aa: CASSLLPIMGGSPEAFF
cdr3_nt: TGTGCCAGCAGCTTACTACCGATAATGGGGGGTTCCCCTGAAGCTTTCTTT

clone_size: .
d_call: .
v_call: TRBV15
j_call: TRBJ1-6
cdr3_aa: CATSRGPGRDNSPLHF
cdr3_nt: TGTGCCACCAGCAGAGGCCCCGGCAGGGATAATTCACCCCTCCACTTT

clone_size: .
d_call: TRBD2
v_call: TRBV4-3
j_call: TRBJ2-3
cdr3_aa: CASSQERGGADTQYF
cdr3_nt: TGCGCCAGCAGCCAAGAGCGGGGGGGCGCAGATACGCAGTATTTT

clone_size: .
d_call: .
v_call: TRBV30
j_call: TRBJ2-2
cdr3_aa: CAWGMGRQGNTGELFF
cdr3_nt: TGTGCCTGGGGGATGGGGAGGCAGGGGAACACCGGGGAGCTGTTTTTT

clone_size: .
d_call: TRBD2
v_call: TRBV7-9
j_call: TRBJ2-5
cdr3_aa: CASSFYGSGGVHLKETQYF
cdr3_nt: TGTGCCAGCAGCTTCTATGGTAGCGGGGGTGTACATTTGAAAGAGACCCAGTACTTC

clone_size: .
d_call: .
v_call: TRBV27
j_call: TRBJ2-3
cdr3_aa: CASKPTRGQLSSTDTQYF
cdr3_nt: TGTGCCAGCAAACCTACTCGGGGACAACTTTCTAGCACAGATACGCAGTATTTT

clone_size: once
d_call: .
v_call: TRBV19
j_call: TRBJ2-2
cdr3_aa: CASSNTANTGELFF
cdr3_nt: TGTGCCAGTAGTAACACCGCGAACACCGGGGAGCTGTTTTTT

clone_size: .
d_call: .
v_call: TRBV28
j_call: TRBJ2-5
cdr3_aa: CASSPTGTQYF
cdr3_nt: TGTGCCAGCAGCCCCACAGGGACCCAGTACTTC

clone_size: .
d_call: .
v_call: TRBV6-5
j_call: TRBJ2-7
cdr3_aa: CASSYYGTLSYEQYF
cdr3_nt: TGTGCCAGCAGTTACTATGGGACACTCTCGTACGAGCAGTACTTC

clone_size: .
d_call: TRBD2
v_call: TRBV7-3
j_call: TRBJ2-3
cdr3_aa: CASRAGGGDTQYF
cdr3_nt: TGTGCCAGCAGGGCGGGAGGCGGGGATACGCAGTATTTT

clone_size: .
d_call: .
v_call: TRBV28
j_call: TRBJ1-6
cdr3_aa: CASSLPGRVGSPLHF
cdr3_nt: TGTGCCAGCTCCCTACCGGGCAGGGTCGGGTCACCCCTCCACTTT

clone_size: .
d_call: TRBD2
v_call: TRBV5-1
j_call: TRBJ2-2
cdr3_aa: CASSSTSGERIGELFF
cdr3_nt: TGCGCCAGCAGCTCAACTAGCGGGGAGAGGATCGGGGAGCTGTTTTTT

clone_size: .
d_call: TRBD2
v_call: TRBV13
j_call: TRBJ2-7
cdr3_aa: CASSSPGLAGYYEQYF
cdr3_nt: TGTGCCAGCAGCTCACCCGGGCTAGCGGGCTACTACGAGCAGTACTTC

clone_size: .
d_call: .
v_call: TRBV5-1
j_call: TRBJ2-7
cdr3_aa: CASSPFGQTYEQYF
cdr3_nt: TGCGCCAGCAGCCCCTTTGGACAGACCTACGAGCAGTACTTC

clone_size: .
d_call: .
v_call: TRBV23-1
j_call: TRBJ2-5
cdr3_aa: CASSQSKEQAAAYF
cdr3_nt: TGCGCCAGCAGTCAATCGAAAGAGCAAGCAGCGGCGTACTTC

clone_size: .
d_call: .
v_call: TRBV5-8
j_call: TRBJ1-4
cdr3_aa: CASSLDGEWTNEKLFF
cdr3_nt: TGTGCCAGCAGCTTGGACGGGGAATGGACTAATGAAAAACTGTTTTTT

clone_size: .
d_call: .
v_call: TRBV4-1
j_call: TRBJ1-5
cdr3_aa: CASSQATLWEGIMGNQPQHF
cdr3_nt: TGCGCCAGCAGCCAAGCTACCCTCTGGGAGGGGATCATGGGCAATCAGCCCCAGCATTTT

clone_size: .
d_call: TRBD1
v_call: TRBV28
j_call: TRBJ2-1
cdr3_aa: CASSLFAGGGDEQFF
cdr3_nt: TGTGCCAGCAGTTTATTCGCAGGGGGCGGCGATGAGCAGTTCTTC

clone_size: once
d_call: TRBD2
v_call: TRBV27
j_call: TRBJ2-3
cdr3_aa: CASSLTSGGLATQYF
cdr3_nt: TGTGCCAGCAGTTTGACTAGCGGGGGGCTAGCTACGCAGTATTTT